The TCR beta chain under discussion was sequenced for a study of T-cell reconstitution after alpha-beta-depleted transplantation in children. CDR1 and CDR2 (germline): MNHNY, SVGAGI (reference sequence). This CDR3 is 13 amino acids long. Deletions cut 7 bases from V and 2 bases from J, with 8 bases between. This clonotype was recorded a few times. Preparation of the TCRbeta library involved a method that used unique molecular identifiers. TCRdb reanalysed the PCR reads using MiXCR and keeps one entry per CDR3 protein. Here the sample spans about 310,000 distinct CDR3 sequences, approximately 20% being singletons.

This clonotype was obtained from a male patient aged 10 to 17 who had a stem cell transplant for acute lymphoblastic leukemia, so the T cells may come from the graft donor. V gene TRBV6-6 combines with J gene TRBJ1-4; D remains ambiguous. The sequencing used PBMCs, mostly from graft donor cells, collected 180 days after TCRalphabeta/CD19-depleted stem cell transplant. CDR3 residues: CASKTSTNEKLFF. The CDR3 DNA sequence: TGTGCCAGCAAAACATCGACTAATGAAAAACTGTTTTTT.